These 11 T cell receptor beta chains came from one sample sequenced in a study of blood T cell repertoires in COVID-19. TCRdb's table, derived via immunoSEQ multiplex PCR, lists solely in-frame clones and lacks some. This sample has some 190,000 clones, with about four fifths found just once. The sample comprised peripheral blood. The receptors originated from a man in his 60s with acute or convalescent COVID-19.

V gene TRBV14 combines with J gene TRBJ1-2; no reliable D call. Trimming left V 2 bases short and J 0 bases short, with 4 bases between. This CDR3 region has 13 residues. CDR1 SGHDN and CDR2 FVKESK come from the germline V gene. The CDR3 sequence: CASSQNTNYGYTF. The CDR3 DNA is TGTGCCAGCAGCCAAAATACTAACTATGGCTACACCTTC.

This clone was seen a few times. The chain has TRBV7-9 and TRBJ2-1; tentatively, D is TRBD1 (5 bases). Germline assignment: CDR1 SEHNR and CDR2 FQNEAQ (reference sequence). CDR3 length: 12 amino acids. Trimming pared 3 bases from V and 7 bases from J, leaving 7 bases between. CDR3 DNA sequence: TGTGCCAGCAGCTTTGGGGCGAATGAGCAGTTCTTC. Translated: CASSFGANEQFF. Full variable domain (outside the CDR3, taken from reference TRBV7-9 and TRBJ2-1): DTGVSQNPRHKITKRGQNVTFRCDPISEHNRLYWYRQTLGQGPEFLTYFQNEAQLEKSRLLSDRFSAERPKGSFSTLEIQRTEQGDSAMYLCASSFGANEQFFGPGTRLTVL.

The chain combines TRBV4-1 with TRBJ2-3, with 14 positions matching TRBD2. V lost 3 bases, J lost 3 bases, and 14 bases stayed unmatched. CDR1 is MGHRA and CDR2 is YSYEKL in the germline V gene. The CDR3 is 20 residues long. For the CDR3, the DNA is TGCGCCAGCAGCCACACGGGACTAGCGGGAGCCCTACTGAAGACAGATACGCAGTATTTT. This encodes CASSHTGLAGALLKTDTQYF.

The chain carries TRBV9 and TRBJ2-4, with 10 bases identical to TRBD2. The CDR3 consists of 18 residues. V shed 4 bases, J shed 2 bases, and the junction held 12 bases outside the gene matches. CDR1 and CDR2 from the germline V gene are SGDLS and YYNGEE. The CDR3 region has the DNA TGTGCCAGCAGCCCCCTCGGGGGGACTAGCGATCCCAAAAACATTCAGTACTTC. This gives the protein CASSPLGGTSDPKNIQYF.

The rearrangement uses TRBV7-9 and TRBJ2-5; the match to TRBD2 covers 9 bases. V was clipped by 1 base and J by 2 bases; unmatched bases: 2. CDR3 length: 15 amino acids. Looked up from germline, CDR1 is SEHNR and CDR2 is FQNEAQ (reference sequence). The CDR3 DNA follows: TGTGCCAGCAGCTTAGGGACTAGCGAACAAGAGACCCAGTACTTC. Translated, it gives CASSLGTSEQETQYF.

The chain is built from TRBV6-5 and TRBJ1-6, with D unclear. Germline assignment: CDR1 MNHEY and CDR2 SVGAGI. V was pared by 7 bases and J by 6 bases, with 16 bases between. The CDR3 runs to 15 residues. The CDR3 reads CASKGVGVGNSPLHF. In DNA form, the CDR3 reads TGTGCCAGCAAAGGAGTGGGTGTGGGTAATTCACCCCTCCACTTT.

The chain links TRBV19 to TRBJ1-2; D is perhaps TRBD1 (5 bases). CDR1 is LNHDA, CDR2 SQIVND, per germline (reference sequence). V lost 5 bases and J lost 4, with 14 bases in between. The CDR3 is made up of 14 amino acids. This CDR3 is CASSPRGGGYGYTF. CDR3 nucleotides: TGTGCCAGTAGTCCCCGGGGGGGTGGCTATGGCTACACCTTC.

This chain connects TRBV7-3 to TRBJ2-2, with 8 bases lining up with TRBD2. Germline loops: CDR1 SGHTA, CDR2 FQGTGA. The CDR3 runs to 17 residues. V shed 3 bases, J shed 3 bases, and the junction held 9 bases outside the gene matches. The CDR3 coding sequence is TGTGCCAGCAGCTTTATAAACGGGGGGGCGGACACCGGGGAGCTGTTTTTT. This codes for CASSFINGGADTGELFF.

On this clone itself: At one end the junction does not follow the germline gene, possibly because of a read error. The CDR3 sequence is CASSLGTENSPLHF. For the CDR3, the DNA is TGTGCTAGCAGCTTAGGGACAGAGAATTCACCCCTCCACTTT. This chain links TRBV7-7 with TRBJ1-6; 7 nucleotides match TRBD1. The CDR3 has 14 residues. The germline V gene has CDR1 SSHAT and CDR2 FNYEAQ (reference sequence).

The chain employs TRBV7-8 and TRBJ2-1; 13 positions agree with TRBD2. The CDR3 runs 16 residues. V was pared by 5 bases and J by 6 bases, with 7 bases of the junction left unmatched. The germline V gene has CDR1 SGHVS and CDR2 FQNEAQ. The DNA for the CDR3 is TGTGCCAGCAGCCGACAACTAGCGGGGGGGGTCAATGAGCAGTTCTTC. It codes for CASSRQLAGGVNEQFF.

The table lists this clone with a few counts. The rearrangement uses TRBV6-5 and TRBJ1-2; TRBD1 aligns across 7 bases. After removal of 5 bases from V and 10 bases from J, the junction contained 13 bases not matched to a gene. The germline V gene encodes CDR1 MNHEY and CDR2 SVGAGI. The CDR3 length is 14 residues. The CDR3: CASSRGQPGFDYTF. As DNA, the CDR3 is TGTGCCAGCAGTCGGGGACAGCCGGGGTTTGACTACACCTTC.